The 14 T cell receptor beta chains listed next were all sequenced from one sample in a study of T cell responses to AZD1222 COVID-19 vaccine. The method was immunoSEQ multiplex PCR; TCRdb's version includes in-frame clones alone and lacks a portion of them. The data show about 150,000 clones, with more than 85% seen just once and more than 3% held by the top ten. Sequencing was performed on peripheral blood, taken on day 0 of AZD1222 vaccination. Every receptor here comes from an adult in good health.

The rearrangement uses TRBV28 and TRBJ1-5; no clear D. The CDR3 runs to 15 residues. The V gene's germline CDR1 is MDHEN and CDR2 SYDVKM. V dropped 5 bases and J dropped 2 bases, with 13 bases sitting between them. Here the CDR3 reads CASSPHLMGNQPQHF. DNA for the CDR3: TGTGCCAGCAGTCCCCACCTTATGGGCAATCAGCCCCAGCATTTT.

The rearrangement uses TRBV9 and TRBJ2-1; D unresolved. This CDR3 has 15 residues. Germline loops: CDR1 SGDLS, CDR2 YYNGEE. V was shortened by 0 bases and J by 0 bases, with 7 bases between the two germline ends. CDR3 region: CASSVAAISYNEQFF. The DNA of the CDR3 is TGTGCCAGCAGCGTAGCGGCTATCTCCTACAATGAGCAGTTCTTC.

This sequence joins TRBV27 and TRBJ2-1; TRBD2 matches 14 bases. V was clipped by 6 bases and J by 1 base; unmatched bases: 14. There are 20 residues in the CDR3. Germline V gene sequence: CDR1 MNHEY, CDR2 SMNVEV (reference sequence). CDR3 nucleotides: TGTGCCAGCAGGGTAGACCTGACTAGCGGGAGGGGTGGGTCCTACAATGAGCAGTTCTTC. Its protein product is CASRVDLTSGRGGSYNEQFF.

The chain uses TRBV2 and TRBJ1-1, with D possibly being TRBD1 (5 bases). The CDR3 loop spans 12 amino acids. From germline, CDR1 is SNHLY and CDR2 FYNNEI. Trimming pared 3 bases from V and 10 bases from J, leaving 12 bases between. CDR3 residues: CASSDRQGLAFF. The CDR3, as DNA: TGTGCCAGCAGTGACCGGCAGGGTTTAGCTTTCTTT.

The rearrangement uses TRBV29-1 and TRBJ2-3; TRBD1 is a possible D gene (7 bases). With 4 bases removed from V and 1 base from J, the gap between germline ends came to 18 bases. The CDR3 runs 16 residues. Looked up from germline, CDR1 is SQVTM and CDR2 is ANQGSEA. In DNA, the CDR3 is TGCAGCGTTGGAAAGGGCAGGGGGGCTGGCACAGATACGCAGTATTTT. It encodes CSVGKGRGAGTDTQYF.

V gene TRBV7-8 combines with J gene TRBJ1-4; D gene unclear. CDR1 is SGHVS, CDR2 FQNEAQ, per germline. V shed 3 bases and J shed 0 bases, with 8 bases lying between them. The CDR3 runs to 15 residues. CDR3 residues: CASSLLPATNEKLFF. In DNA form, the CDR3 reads TGTGCCAGCAGCTTGCTCCCTGCAACTAATGAAAAACTGTTTTTT.

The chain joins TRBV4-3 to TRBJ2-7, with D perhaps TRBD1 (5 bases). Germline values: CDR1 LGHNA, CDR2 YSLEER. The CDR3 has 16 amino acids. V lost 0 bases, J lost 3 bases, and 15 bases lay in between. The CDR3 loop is CASSQDLGARVYEQYF. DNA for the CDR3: TGCGCCAGCAGCCAAGATTTAGGAGCCAGGGTCTACGAGCAGTACTTC.

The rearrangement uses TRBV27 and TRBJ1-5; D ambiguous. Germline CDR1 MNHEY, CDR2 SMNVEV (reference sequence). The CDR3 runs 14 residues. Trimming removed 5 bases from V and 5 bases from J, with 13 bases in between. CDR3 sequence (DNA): TGTGCCAGCAGTCCAAAATCCACCTATCAGCCCCAGCATTTT. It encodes CASSPKSTYQPQHF.

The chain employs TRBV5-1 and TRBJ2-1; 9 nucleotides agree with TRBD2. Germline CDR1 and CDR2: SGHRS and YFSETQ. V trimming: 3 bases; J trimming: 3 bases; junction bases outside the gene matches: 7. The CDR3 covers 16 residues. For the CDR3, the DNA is TGCGCCAGCAGCTCAACCCTAGCGGGGAGCTACAATGAGCAGTTCTTC. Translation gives CASSSTLAGSYNEQFF.

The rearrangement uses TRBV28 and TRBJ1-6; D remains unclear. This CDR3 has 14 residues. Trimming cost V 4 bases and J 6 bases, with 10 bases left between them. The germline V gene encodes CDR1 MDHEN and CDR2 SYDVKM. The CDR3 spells CASSWYSPNSPLHF. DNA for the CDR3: TGTGCCAGCAGTTGGTACAGTCCTAATTCACCCCTCCACTTT.

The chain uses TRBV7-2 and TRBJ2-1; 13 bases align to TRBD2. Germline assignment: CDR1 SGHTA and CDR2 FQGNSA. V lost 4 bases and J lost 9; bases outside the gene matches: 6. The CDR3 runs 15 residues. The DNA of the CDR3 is TGTGCCAGCAGCTCCACTAGCGGGAGGGCCGCTGAGCAGTTCTTC. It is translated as CASSSTSGRAAEQFF. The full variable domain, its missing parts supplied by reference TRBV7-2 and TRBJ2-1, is GAGVSQSPSNKVTEKGKDVELRCDPISGHTALYWYRQSLGQGLEFLIYFQGNSAPDKSGLPSDRFSAERTGGSVSTLTIQRTQQEDSAVYLCASSSTSGRAAEQFFGPGTRLTVL.

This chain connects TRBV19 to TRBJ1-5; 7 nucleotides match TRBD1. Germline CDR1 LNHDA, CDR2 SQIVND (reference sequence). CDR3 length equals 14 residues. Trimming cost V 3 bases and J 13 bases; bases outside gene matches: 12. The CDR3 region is CASSIGQAVSVQHF. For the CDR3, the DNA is TGTGCCAGTAGTATCGGACAGGCCGTAAGTGTTCAGCATTTT.

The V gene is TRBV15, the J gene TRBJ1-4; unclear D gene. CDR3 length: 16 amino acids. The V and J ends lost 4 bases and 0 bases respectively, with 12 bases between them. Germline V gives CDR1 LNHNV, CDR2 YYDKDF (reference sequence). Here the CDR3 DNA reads TGTGCCACCAGCAAAGATCCGACTGCAACTAATGAAAAACTGTTTTTT. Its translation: CATSKDPTATNEKLFF.

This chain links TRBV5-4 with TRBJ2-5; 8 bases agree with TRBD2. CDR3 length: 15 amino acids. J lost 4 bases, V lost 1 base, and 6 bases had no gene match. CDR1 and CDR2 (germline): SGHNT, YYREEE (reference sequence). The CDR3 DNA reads TGTGCCAGCAGCTTGTTTGCGGGGGGAGGAGAGACCCAGTACTTC. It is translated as CASSLFAGGGETQYF. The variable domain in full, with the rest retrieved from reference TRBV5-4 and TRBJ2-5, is ETGVTQSPTHLIKTRGQQVTLRCSSQSGHNTVSWYQQALGQGPQFIFQYYREEENGRGNFPPRFSGLQFPNYSSELNVNALELDDSALYLCASSLFAGGGETQYFGPGTRLLVL.